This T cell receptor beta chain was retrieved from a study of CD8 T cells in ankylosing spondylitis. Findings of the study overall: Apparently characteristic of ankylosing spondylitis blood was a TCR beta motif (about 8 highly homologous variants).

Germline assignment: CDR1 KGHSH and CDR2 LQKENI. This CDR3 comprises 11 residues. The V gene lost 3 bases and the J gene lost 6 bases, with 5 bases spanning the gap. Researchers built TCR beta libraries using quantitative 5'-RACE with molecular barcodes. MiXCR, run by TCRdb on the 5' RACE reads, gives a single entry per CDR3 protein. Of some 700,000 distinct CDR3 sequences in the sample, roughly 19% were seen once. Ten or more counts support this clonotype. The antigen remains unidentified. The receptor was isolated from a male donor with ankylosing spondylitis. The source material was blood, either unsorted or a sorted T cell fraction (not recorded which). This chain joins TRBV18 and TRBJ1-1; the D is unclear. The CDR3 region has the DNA TGTGCCAGCTCACCCGGCCCTGAAGCTTTCTTT. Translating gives CASSPGPEAFF.